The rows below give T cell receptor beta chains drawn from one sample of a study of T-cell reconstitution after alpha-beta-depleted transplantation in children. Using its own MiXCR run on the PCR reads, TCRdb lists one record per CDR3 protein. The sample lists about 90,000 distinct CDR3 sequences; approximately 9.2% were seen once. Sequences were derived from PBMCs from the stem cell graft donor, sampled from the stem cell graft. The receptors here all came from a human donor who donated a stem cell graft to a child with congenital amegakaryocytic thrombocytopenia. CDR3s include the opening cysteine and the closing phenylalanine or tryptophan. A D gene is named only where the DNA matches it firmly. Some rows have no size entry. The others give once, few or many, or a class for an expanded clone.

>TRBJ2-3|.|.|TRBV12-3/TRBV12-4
TGTGCCAGCAGTTTTGGCGGCGGGCAGGATACGCAGTATTTT
CASSFGGGQDTQYF
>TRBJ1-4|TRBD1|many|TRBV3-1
TGTGCCAGCAGCCAAGCGAGGGTTCGCAGACAGGGGACTAATGAAAAACTGTTTTTT
CASSQARVRRQGTNEKLFF
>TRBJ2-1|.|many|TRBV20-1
TGCAGCGCTACAGGGTCCTACAATGAGCAGTTCTTC
CSATGSYNEQFF
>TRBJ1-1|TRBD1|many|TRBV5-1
TGCGCCAGCAGCCAAACAGGGGTGAACACTGAAGCTTTCTTT
CASSQTGVNTEAFF
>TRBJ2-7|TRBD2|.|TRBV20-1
TGCAGTGCTAGAGACTCCCGGAGACTAGCGGGGACCCTAAGCTCCTACGAGCAGTACTTC
CSARDSRRLAGTLSSYEQYF
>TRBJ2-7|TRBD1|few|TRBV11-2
TGTGCCAGCAGCCCTACTCGAGGACAGGGGGCATCTCCTCTCGAGCAGTACTTC
CASSPTRGQGASPLEQYF
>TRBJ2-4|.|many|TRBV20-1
TGCAGTGCTAGTAATTTCCGACAGCTAGCCAAAAACATTCAGTACTTC
CSASNFRQLAKNIQYF
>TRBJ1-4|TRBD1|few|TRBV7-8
TGTGCCAGCAGCTTAGGAATCCCCACAGGGGGATCCTCAACTAATGAAAAACTGTTTTTT
CASSLGIPTGGSSTNEKLFF
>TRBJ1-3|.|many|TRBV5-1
TGCGCCAGCAGCTTGGCCGGAGCCTCTGGAAACACCATATATTTT
CASSLAGASGNTIYF
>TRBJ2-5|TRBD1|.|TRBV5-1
TGCGCCAGCAGCATGGACAGGGTGGAGACCCAGTACTTC
CASSMDRVETQYF
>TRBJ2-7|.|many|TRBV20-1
TGCAGTGCTAGAGGGGGGCAGGGAGCTTACTACGAGCAGTACTTC
CSARGGQGAYYEQYF
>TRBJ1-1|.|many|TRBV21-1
TGTGCCAGCAGCAGTGGGTTAGGGGGAACGAACACTGAAGCTTTCTTT
CASSSGLGGTNTEAFF
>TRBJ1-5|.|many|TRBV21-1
TGTGCCAGCAGCAAAGATCGGAGGGCTAGCAATCAGCCCCAGCATTTT
CASSKDRRASNQPQHF
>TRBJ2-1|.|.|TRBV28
TGTGCCAGCCAGGAAAGATTCTCGGGACCCCTGCGCTTTCAAGCCAATGAGCAGTTCTTC
CASQERFSGPLRFQANEQFF
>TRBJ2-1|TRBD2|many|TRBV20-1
TGCAGTGCGCCGACTAGCGGGGGGTCGCATTACAATGAGCAGTTCTTC
CSAPTSGGSHYNEQFF
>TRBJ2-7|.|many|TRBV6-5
TGTGCCAGCAGTTACTCGATTCCGGACAGTCCCTACGAGCAGTACTTC
CASSYSIPDSPYEQYF
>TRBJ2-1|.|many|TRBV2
TGTGCCACCCCATCAGGGGTTGGTGAGCAGTTCTTC
CATPSGVGEQFF
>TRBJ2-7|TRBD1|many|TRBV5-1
TGCGCCAGCAGCTTGGGATCCGGGACAGATGCCTACGAGCAGTACTTC
CASSLGSGTDAYEQYF
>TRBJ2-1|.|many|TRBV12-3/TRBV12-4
TGTGCCAGCAGTTTAACCCCGGGGACTGGTTACAATGAGCAGTTCTTC
CASSLTPGTGYNEQFF
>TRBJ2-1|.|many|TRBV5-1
TGCGCCAGCAGCTTGGCCCTTACAGGTACACACAATGAGCAGTTCTTC
CASSLALTGTHNEQFF
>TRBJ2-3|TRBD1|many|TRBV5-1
TGCGCCAGCAGCTTGTACGGACAGGGGACCCTAGATACGCAGTATTTT
CASSLYGQGTLDTQYF